This paragraph reports one T cell receptor (beta chain). Nothing much larger sits one base from this clone, and base qualities are not available. Preparation of the library involved the immunoSEQ multiplex PCR assay. For most patients, genomic DNA was isolated with the Qiagen DNeasy Blood and Tissue Kit and shipped frozen to Adaptive Biotechnologies for TCR sequencing. For most patients, high-throughput TCR-beta CDR3 sequencing of genomic DNA was performed by Adaptive Biotechnologies. In the authors' own workflow: Adaptive's ImmunoSEQ software was the source of the TCR sequencing data for about 18 patients, while three other patients were processed with MiXCR and VDJtools. To correct CD4 versus CD8 sorting errors, sequences present in both subsets at a frequency ratio below 5:1 were removed. CDR3 nucleotide sequences shared between donor and recipient were removed because their origin could not be assigned. To be classed as alloreactive, a clone needed at least 2-fold expansion over unstimulated cells and a minimum CFSE-low frequency of 0.002% (template counts) or 0.001% (read counts). Mappable clones were those detected in sequenced pre-transplant spleen, lymph node, or MLR CFSE-low populations of the donor or recipient. Cumulative frequency of alloreactive clones was calculated as a percentage of all sequences weighted by copy number. The immuneACCESS repertoire file appears here via TCRdb, limited to in-frame rearrangements. These files lack a portion of the clones; in checked studies, under half of the deficit traces to unresolved V genes, and the cause of the others is not known. V, J and clone size are taken as reported in that table, and D and trimming were inferred from the DNA itself. The sample data list around 6,600 clones, and around 24% of these were observed just once. The ten largest clones capture roughly 6.3% of the sample.

The data were obtained in a study of graft-versus-host responses after intestinal transplantation (dated by TCRdb to about 2021). Context from the whole study: Multivisceral, liver-intestinal, or isolated intestinal transplants were received by the recipients. Bulk TCR-beta CDR3 sequencing was used to track graft-versus-host and host-versus-graft alloreactive T cell clones in the graft, circulation and bone marrow after intestinal transplantation. The cohort enrolled fewer than 25 intestinal transplant recipients including one retransplant, and a few patients lacking pretransplant specimens were excluded. All recipients received anti-thymocyte globulin induction followed by maintenance tacrolimus and steroids for about three years. To identify alloreactive clones, pre-transplant mixed lymphocyte reaction products were sequenced and compared with unstimulated pre-transplant donor and recipient T cells. Rather than being sequenced by the commercial service, samples from a few later patients were sequenced in-house on an Illumina MiSeq and processed with MiXCR. Donor T cell macrochimerism was defined as a peak of at least 4% donor T cells among recipient peripheral blood mononuclear cells. Paper-wide results and their limitations: The relatively low number and heterogeneity of intestinal transplant patients limited the conclusions. GvH clones were detected in recipient bone marrow, and some appeared earlier in ileal mucosa or blood, consistent with an intestinal mucosal origin. In patients with donor T cell macrochimerism, the allografts had high GvH to HvG T cell clonal ratios. Early after transplant, peak levels of circulating GvH clones were associated with declines in HvG clones.

As encoded in the germline V gene (reference sequence), CDR1 is GTSNPN while CDR2 is SVGIG. Trimming leaves V shorter by 1 base and J shorter by 3 bases, with the junction holding 0 bases beyond the gene matches. From its cysteine to its phenylalanine, the CDR3 spans 13 amino acids. Only the CDR3 region is kept as DNA, spanning 39 bases read in frame from base 1. Read against the paper, the sample's time point label means: cells obtained before transplantation from donor or recipient. In the mixed lymphocyte reactions, some 200,000 CFSE-labeled pre-transplant responders were plated with some 200,000 irradiated violet-dye-labeled stimulators and cultured for over 5 days. Proliferating CD3+CD4+CFSE-low and CD3+CD8+CFSE-low responder cells were FACS-sorted on a BD Influx sorter after the mixed lymphocyte reaction.

The sequencing here drew on alloreactive CD8+ T cells from a mixed lymphocyte reaction culture, taken before transplantation. The cell subset or site label corresponds to: CFSE-low proliferating T cells sorted from roughly six-day pre-transplant mixed lymphocyte reaction (GvH or HvG direction). This sequence uses TRBV30 and TRBJ1-1; 9 junctional bases match TRBD1. The origin of this receptor is a human patient who was an organ donor for intestinal transplantation. CDR3 reads: CAWSDRGHTEAFF. The DNA sequence follows: TGTGCCTGGAGTGACAGGGGGCACACTGAAGCTTTCTTT.